A single sample gave rise to the 8 T cell receptor beta chains below, sequenced in a study of breast tumors, draining lymph nodes, adjacent tissues listed by TCRdb under 2016. Library preparation employed multiplex PCR. Sequencing instrument: Illumina HiSeq 2000. Using fastp at Q25 and MiXCR, TCRdb reprocessed the public reads and kept productive beta chains. Identical CDR3 protein sequences are pooled into one entry, listed with their most common genes and DNA. The table for this sample lists about 31,000 distinct CDR3 sequences; about 63% of them were counted only once. 15% to 20% of the sample comes from the top ten. Input material: breast tumor tissue. The origin of the receptors is a female donor with breast cancer. Some clones in this sample may be carry-over from other donors' samples.

At least ten counts were recorded for this clonotype. The chain links TRBV5-6 to TRBJ1-5, with TRBD1 as a possible D gene (6 bases). The CDR3 spans 15 residues. Germline V CDR1 and CDR2: SGHDT, YYEEEE. Trimming removed 0 bases at V and 4 bases at J, with 11 bases between. The chain's CDR3 is CASSLGRGTNQPQHF. The CDR3 coding sequence is TGTGCCAGCAGCTTGGGCAGGGGCACAAATCAGCCCCAGCATTTT. The full variable domain, completed using reference TRBV5-6 and TRBJ1-5, is DAGVTQSPTHLIKTRGQQVTLRCSPKSGHDTVSWYQQALGQGPQFIFQYYEEEERQRGNFPDRFSGHQFPNYSSELNVNALLLGDSALYLCASSLGRGTNQPQHFGDGTRLSIL.

This clonotype was detected only once. The chain employs TRBV19 and TRBJ2-2; no firm D call. Germline V gives CDR1 LNHDA, CDR2 SQIVND (reference sequence). V was shortened by 4 bases and J by 1 base, with 10 bases between the two germline ends. CDR3 length: 15 residues. The CDR3 coding sequence is TGTGCCAGTAGTACGCAGTGGGGGAACACCGGGGAGCTGTTTTTT. Its protein is CASSTQWGNTGELFF.

This clonotype has ten or more counts. CDR3 loop: CASSRGLGNTIYF. CDR3 nucleotide sequence: TGTGCCAGCAGCCGGGGCCTGGGAAACACCATATATTTT. The chain couples TRBV3-1 to TRBJ1-3; maybe TRBD1 (5 bases). Germline lookup yields CDR1 LGHDT and CDR2 YNNKEL (reference sequence). V was trimmed by 4 bases and J by 4 bases, leaving 8 bases between them. The CDR3 totals 13 residues.

This chain links TRBV10-3 with TRBJ2-5; 8 bases fit TRBD2. From germline, CDR1 is ENHRY and CDR2 SYGVKD. The V segment lost 10 bases and the J segment 4 bases; nucleotides outside the gene matches: 8. This CDR3 comprises 13 residues. For the CDR3, the DNA is TGTGCCACCGGCGGACTAGCAGGAGAGACCCAGTACTTC. It yields the protein CATGGLAGETQYF.

This chain links TRBV2 with TRBJ1-2, with 10 bases that match TRBD1. The trim removed 4 bases at V and 6 bases at J, leaving 5 bases unmatched. The CDR3 is 14 amino acids. CDR1 and CDR2 (germline): SNHLY, FYNNEI. The CDR3 DNA reads TGTGCCAGCAGTGTGGGACAGGGGCAGAATGGCTACACCTTC. As protein: CASSVGQGQNGYTF. The entire variable domain, with the rest obtained from reference TRBV2 and TRBJ1-2, is as follows: EPEVTQTPSHQVTQMGQEVILRCVPISNHLYFYWYRQILGQKVEFLVSFYNNEISEKSEIFDDQFSVERPDGSNFTLKIRSTKLEDSAMYFCASSVGQGQNGYTFGSGTRLTVV.

The rearrangement uses TRBV10-3 and TRBJ1-2, with a possible D match to TRBD1 (5 bases). The CDR3 runs to 14 residues. Germline CDR1 reads ENHRY; CDR2 reads SYGVKD. V lost 3 bases, J lost 7 bases, and 15 bases lay in between. The CDR3 DNA sequence: TGTGCCATCAGTGAAGGCAGGGTATCATTTGGCTACACCTTC. Amino acids: CAISEGRVSFGYTF.

Judged by abundance, this clonotype is medium-sized. The chain uses TRBV5-1 and TRBJ2-7; possibly TRBD2 for D (5 bases). This CDR3 has 14 amino acids. Per germline, CDR1 SGHRS and CDR2 YFSETQ. V was trimmed by 0 bases and J by 6 bases, leaving 13 bases between them. The CDR3 DNA sequence: TGCGCCAGCAGCTTGGTCGGGGTACCACTCGAGCAGTACTTC. Protein product: CASSLVGVPLEQYF.

The J gene is TRBJ2-5, the V gene TRBV5-1; 9 nucleotides agree with TRBD2. In germline, CDR1 is SGHRS, CDR2 YFSETQ. Trimming cost V 5 bases and J 4 bases; bases outside gene matches: 9. There are 15 residues in the CDR3. The CDR3 protein is CASRSDSGSPETQYF. The CDR3 DNA reads TGCGCCAGCAGGTCCGATAGCGGGAGCCCAGAGACCCAGTACTTC.